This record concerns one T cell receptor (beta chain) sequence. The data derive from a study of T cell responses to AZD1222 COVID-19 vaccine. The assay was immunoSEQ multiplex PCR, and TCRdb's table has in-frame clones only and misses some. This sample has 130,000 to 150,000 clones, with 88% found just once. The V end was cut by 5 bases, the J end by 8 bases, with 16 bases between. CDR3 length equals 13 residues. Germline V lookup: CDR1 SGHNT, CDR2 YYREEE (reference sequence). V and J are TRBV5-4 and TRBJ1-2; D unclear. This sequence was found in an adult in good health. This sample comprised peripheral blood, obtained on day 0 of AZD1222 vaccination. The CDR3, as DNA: TGTGCCAGCAGTACTGAAAACGGAATAGGCTACACCTTC. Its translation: CASSTENGIGYTF. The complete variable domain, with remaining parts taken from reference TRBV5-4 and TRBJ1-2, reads ETGVTQSPTHLIKTRGQQVTLRCSSQSGHNTVSWYQQALGQGPQFIFQYYREEENGRGNFPPRFSGLQFPNYSSELNVNALELDDSALYLCASSTENGIGYTFGSGTRLTVV.